Listed below are T cell receptor beta chains from one sample, sequenced in a study of monozygotic twins with inflammatory bowel disease. From its re-call of the 5' RACE reads, TCRdb lists each CDR3 protein once, without DNA. The table for this sample gives some 300,000 distinct CDR3 sequences. The material sequenced was blood. Every receptor here comes from a human donor with ulcerative colitis or Crohn's disease, or a healthy co-twin of an affected twin (not recorded which). Each CDR3 is given with its conserved first and last residue.

j_call v_call cdr3_aa
TRBJ1-5 TRBV20-1 CSAREPSSNQPQHF
TRBJ2-7 TRBV7-2 CASSFQGGGNSYEQYF
TRBJ2-2 TRBV20-1 CSATLSGRRTGELFF
TRBJ2-5 TRBV12-3/TRBV12-4 CASSNNPEVGQETQYF
TRBJ2-3 TRBV5-1 CASSSTLDRPSTDTQYF
TRBJ2-7 TRBV6-2/TRBV6-3 CASSRLDSAYEQYF
TRBJ2-2 TRBV10-3 CAISETDWLNTGELFF
TRBJ2-1 TRBV20-1 CSATLAGVNEQFF
TRBJ2-1 TRBV20-1 CSANLAGAFSEQFF
TRBJ2-7 TRBV14 CASSHRGPSSSYEQYF
TRBJ1-5 TRBV20-1 CSASRSNQPQHF
TRBJ2-1 TRBV11-2 CASSQVLAGEQFF
TRBJ2-1 TRBV7-6 CASSLASGSVGNEQFF
TRBJ2-3 TRBV5-1 CASSPERLSTDTQYF
TRBJ1-5 TRBV12-3/TRBV12-4 CASSSRDRGNQPQHF
TRBJ2-3 TRBV5-1 CASALWGSGGTDTQYF
TRBJ2-7 TRBV12-3/TRBV12-4 CASSLDQSWNEQYF
TRBJ2-1 TRBV20-1 CSASLGSAYNEQFF
TRBJ2-1 TRBV7-2 CASSSWGNEQFF
TRBJ2-5 TRBV4-3 CASSPTEGPRRTQYF
TRBJ2-1 TRBV6-5 CASSYSRQNNEQFF
TRBJ1-1 TRBV19 CASNLQGGNTEAFF
TRBJ1-1 TRBV3-1 CDSSQRRNTEAFF